These 19 T cell receptor beta chains were sequenced from one sample in a study of OX40 agonist ivuxolimab in advanced cancers. The protocol was immunoSEQ multiplex PCR, while the TCRdb copy is restricted to in-frame clones and leaves out a portion. The profile shows some 100,000 clones, approximately 80% of them singletons. The sample in question was CD4+ or CD8+ T cells sorted from blood, obtained in a trial of the OX40 agonist ivuxolimab. The receptors originated from an adult with an advanced solid tumor such as melanoma, head and neck, liver or kidney cancer.

In this sample, this clone turned up once. The chain is built from TRBV9 and TRBJ2-5; 11 bases are shared with TRBD2. V shed 2 bases and J 1 base; nucleotides not matched to a gene: 16. The CDR3 has 20 residues. Germline V CDR1 and CDR2: SGDLS, YYNGEE. CDR3 bases: TGTGCCAGCAGCGTTATCCCTGCCGGGACTAGCGGAGAATTCCAAGAGACCCAGTACTTC. Its translation is CASSVIPAGTSGEFQETQYF.

This clone has just a few counts. The chain employs TRBV6-5 and TRBJ1-2, with TRBD1 as a possible D gene (6 bases). The germline V gene has CDR1 MNHEY and CDR2 SVGAGI. The V and J ends lost 5 bases and 7 bases respectively, with 14 bases between them. The CDR3 length is 13 residues. The CDR3 region is CASSAPGEAGYTF. CDR3 DNA sequence: TGTGCCAGCAGTGCCCCAGGGGAAGCTGGCTACACCTTC.

This clone was detected once. The gene calls are TRBV19 and TRBJ2-2, with 11 bases that match TRBD1. The CDR3 is 14 residues long. Germline CDR1 reads LNHDA; CDR2 reads SQIVND (reference sequence). After removal of 10 bases from V and 6 bases from J, the junction contained 7 bases not matched to a gene. CDR3: CATCGQGASGELFF. CDR3 bases: TGTGCCACCTGTGGACAGGGGGCCTCCGGGGAGCTGTTTTTT. The whole variable domain, remainder taken from reference TRBV19 and TRBJ2-2, is DGGITQSPKYLFRKEGQNVTLSCEQNLNHDAMYWYRQDPGQGLRLIYYSQIVNDFQKGDIAEGYSVSREKKESFPLTVTSAQKNPTAFYLCATCGQGASGELFFGEGSRLTVL.

The genes are TRBV7-9 and TRBJ2-2; TRBD1 matches at 8 bases. CDR1 and CDR2 from the germline V gene are SEHNR and FQNEAQ (reference sequence). With 5 bases clipped from V and 4 bases from J, the junction kept 9 bases outside the gene matches. There are 16 residues in the CDR3. The CDR3 protein is CASSPLRTGSTGELFF. In nucleotides, the CDR3 is TGTGCCAGCAGCCCCCTCCGGACAGGGAGCACCGGGGAGCTGTTTTTT.

V usage is TRBV15 and J usage is TRBJ2-7; no clear D. Trimming shortened V by 0 bases and J by 3 bases, and 12 bases separated the two germline ends. This CDR3 has 15 amino acids. Germline CDR1 and CDR2: LNHNV and YYDKDF (reference sequence). This CDR3 reads CATSRDQAVGYEQYF. As DNA, the CDR3 is TGTGCCACCAGCAGAGATCAGGCAGTGGGCTACGAGCAGTACTTC.

The rearrangement links TRBV2 to TRBJ1-1, with D maybe TRBD1 (5 bases). V lost 11 bases and J lost 0, with 13 bases in between. The CDR3 is 13 residues long. Germline assignment: CDR1 SNHLY and CDR2 FYNNEI. The CDR3 here is CAGKDSMNTEAFF. As DNA, the CDR3 is TGTGCCGGCAAAGACAGTATGAACACTGAAGCTTTCTTT.

In its sample, this clone is large. V and J are TRBV11-3 and TRBJ2-7; D is possibly TRBD1 or TRBD2 (5 bases each). This CDR3 spans 13 amino acids. CDR1 SGHNT and CDR2 YENEEA come from the germline V gene. The ends were cut back, 2 bases at V and 3 bases at J, with 8 bases in the middle. The CDR3 loop is CASSLSGGYEQYF. The CDR3 DNA follows: TGTGCCAGCAGCTTATCTGGGGGCTACGAGCAGTACTTC.

The chain recombines TRBV27 with TRBJ2-7; D may match TRBD1 or TRBD2 (5 bases each). Germline V gene data show CDR1 as MNHEY and CDR2 as SMNVEV (reference sequence). Trimming left V 4 bases short and J 1 base short, with 8 bases between. This CDR3 spans 13 amino acids. CDR3 in amino acids: CASSWDGSYEQYF. As DNA, the CDR3 is TGTGCCAGCAGTTGGGACGGTTCCTACGAGCAGTACTTC.

The chain is built from TRBV5-1 and TRBJ2-1; 8 bases line up with TRBD2. The CDR3 sequence is 14 residues long. Germline CDR1 is SGHRS and CDR2 is YFSETQ. J lost 7 bases, V lost 3 bases, and 6 bases had no gene match. CDR3 in amino acids: CASSWGLGGNEQFF. As DNA, the CDR3 is TGCGCCAGCAGCTGGGGACTAGGGGGGAATGAGCAGTTCTTC.

The chain links TRBV5-6 to TRBJ1-1; D possibly corresponds to TRBD1 (5 bases). CDR1 and CDR2 (germline): SGHDT, YYEEEE. CDR3 size: 15 residues. Trimming shortened V by 0 bases and J by 3 bases, and 12 bases separated the two germline ends. Written as DNA, the CDR3 is TGTGCCAGCAGCTTGGGTGAAGGGGAGGACACTGAAGCTTTCTTT. This sequence encodes CASSLGEGEDTEAFF.

The chain couples TRBV4-2 to TRBJ2-2, with D unresolved. The CDR3 totals 15 residues. Germline lookup yields CDR1 LGHNA and CDR2 YNFKEQ. V lost 0 bases to trimming and J lost 2 bases, with 7 bases between them. The CDR3 reads CASSQEWENTGELFF. The CDR3 coding sequence is TGTGCCAGCAGCCAAGAATGGGAAAACACCGGGGAGCTGTTTTTT.

V gene TRBV18 combines with J gene TRBJ2-6, with D perhaps matching TRBD1 or TRBD2 (5 bases each). CDR1 and CDR2 from the germline V gene are KGHSH and LQKENI. Trimming took 5 bases from V and 4 from J, leaving 12 bases between them. This CDR3 contains 15 residues. The CDR3 spells CASSGTDSGANVLTF. The CDR3 coding sequence is TGTGCCAGCTCAGGGACCGATTCCGGGGCCAACGTCCTGACTTTC.

The V gene is TRBV25-1, the J gene TRBJ2-1; D is undetermined. CDR1 and CDR2 (germline): MGHDK, SYGVNS. V lost 3 bases and J 10 bases, leaving 7 bases between the germline ends. The CDR3 has 11 amino acids. In DNA, the CDR3 is TGTGCCAGCAGTGAGGCCCTCGAGCAGTTCTTC. The encoded protein is CASSEALEQFF.

This clone was seen more than once but under ten times. V gene TRBV21-1 combines with J gene TRBJ1-5. TRBV21-1 is reported as a pseudogene. The CDR3 is 13 amino acids. DNA of the CDR3: TGTGCCAGCAATGGACTGGGCAATCAGCCCCAGCATTTT. Protein sequence: CASNGLGNQPQHF.

The chain carries TRBV7-9 and TRBJ1-4, with 9 bases that match TRBD1. V lost 5 bases and J lost 4; bases outside the gene matches: 5. This CDR3 comprises 15 residues. Per the germline V gene, CDR1 is SEHNR and CDR2 is FQNEAQ (reference sequence). This CDR3 reads CASSAGQGSNEKLFF. The CDR3 nucleotides read TGTGCCAGCAGCGCGGGACAGGGAAGTAATGAAAAACTGTTTTTT.

The chain is built from TRBV29-1 and TRBJ1-1, with 7 bases aligning to TRBD1. From germline, CDR1 is SQVTM and CDR2 ANQGSEA. This CDR3 is 13 amino acids long. Trimming at V came to 4 bases and at J to 4 bases, leaving 6 bases not matched to a gene. The CDR3: CSVGFRGSTEAFF. The CDR3 region has the DNA TGCAGCGTTGGTTTCAGGGGGAGCACTGAAGCTTTCTTT.

The chain links TRBV19 to TRBJ2-1; D possibly corresponds to TRBD1 (6 bases). Between the trimmed V and J ends, which lost 1 base and 14 bases, there was a span of 18 bases. CDR3 length equals 14 residues. Germline V gene lookup returns CDR1 LNHDA and CDR2 SQIVND (reference sequence). CDR3 region: CASSIGAQQGREFF. The CDR3 DNA follows: TGTGCCAGTAGTATAGGGGCCCAACAGGGACGGGAGTTCTTC.

The chain employs TRBV4-2 and TRBJ1-6, with 7 bases aligning to TRBD1. After removal of 0 bases from V and 0 bases from J, the junction contained 2 bases not matched to a gene. This CDR3 is built from 17 residues. Germline V gene data show CDR1 as LGHNA and CDR2 as YNFKEQ. The CDR3 nucleotides are TGTGCCAGCAGCCAAGAGGGACAGAGCTCCTATAATTCACCCCTCCACTTT. Amino acids: CASSQEGQSSYNSPLHF.

The rearrangement uses TRBV4-1 and TRBJ2-6; no definite D call. Per the germline V gene, CDR1 is MGHRA and CDR2 is YSYEKL. The V end was cut by 0 bases, the J end by 4 bases, with 16 bases between. The CDR3 consists of 18 residues. The CDR3 bases are TGCGCCAGCAGCCAAGAGACGTACAGAGACATGGGGGCCAACGTCCTGACTTTC. This codes for CASSQETYRDMGANVLTF.